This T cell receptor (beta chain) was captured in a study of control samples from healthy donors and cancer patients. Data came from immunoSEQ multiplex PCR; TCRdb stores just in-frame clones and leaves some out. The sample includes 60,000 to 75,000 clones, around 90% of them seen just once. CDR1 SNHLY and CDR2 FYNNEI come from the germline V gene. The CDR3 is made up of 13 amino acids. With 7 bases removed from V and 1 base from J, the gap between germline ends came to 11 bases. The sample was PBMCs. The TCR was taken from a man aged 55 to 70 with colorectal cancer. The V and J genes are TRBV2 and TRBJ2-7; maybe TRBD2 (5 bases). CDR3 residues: CASTLGRSYEQYF. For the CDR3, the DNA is TGTGCCAGCACCCTGGGGAGATCCTACGAGCAGTACTTC.